The clone carrying this T cell receptor (beta chain) has only a few counts. What it binds is unknown. The CDR3 is made up of 10 amino acids. V shed 9 bases, J shed 11 bases, and the junction held 7 bases outside the gene matches. Germline V lookup: CDR1 SGHTA, CDR2 FQGNSA. The sample is drawn from a study of blood T cells in healthy people across ages. Study-wide findings and caveats: Leaving the PBMCs unsorted stopped any conclusive comparison of naive versus antigen-experienced cells. Versus aged donors, long-lived donors had higher diversity and more naive CD4+ cells. It was not known whether donors were CMV positive (a possible confounder of expanded clonotype changes).

Together with a sample-barcoded 5' primer, a J-beta primer mix was included in a second PCR lasting about 7 to 12 cycles. Every cDNA was tagged by a template-switch adaptor with 12 random nucleotides. One entry per CDR3 protein, called by TCRdb with MiXCR from the 5' RACE reads. The sample carries approximately 830,000 distinct CDR3 sequences, around 68% recorded once. The sample comprised blood. This TCR was recovered from a man aged 30-40 years in good health. V usage is TRBV7-2 and J usage is TRBJ2-7; 7 bases line up with TRBD1. CDR3: CASRGQREYF. CDR3 coding DNA: TGTGCCAGTCGGGGACAGAGGGAGTACTTC.